This T cell receptor beta chain came from a study of T cells after yellow fever vaccination. Worth noting for this clonotype: Its target is not known. A much larger clone differs by one base, so this may be a read error.

Whole-study results and caveats: There was a possibility that FACS-sorted repertoires contained abundant clonotypes contaminating from the bulk population. The secondary response was weaker but peaked faster, day 5 versus 15.

TCRdb passed the 5' RACE reads through MiXCR, listing each CDR3 protein once. Here the sample spans 230,000 or so distinct CDR3 sequences, approximately 6.7% being singletons. This clonotype originated in a man aged 25-40 years who received the YFV17D yellow fever vaccine. Sequenced here: CD4+ T cells sorted from PBMCs, sampled on the day of the yellow fever booster vaccination.

CDR3 protein: CASSGGMNTTYF. CDR3 coding DNA: TGTGCCAGCAGCGGGGGTATGAACACCACATATTTT. The gene calls are TRBV9 and TRBJ1-3; D is unclear. The CDR3 is 12 residues long. The germline CDR1 and CDR2 sequences are SGDLS and YYNGEE.